The 11 T cell receptor beta chains presented below share a single source sample, sequenced in a study of blood T cell dynamics during melanoma immunotherapy. TCRdb keeps only in-frame clones here, not all; method: immunoSEQ multiplex PCR. The sample lists approximately 9,700 clones; 89% were seen once. Time point specified: pre-treatment baseline. The input for sequencing was blood, taken from a patient treated with checkpoint blockade. Receptors originate from a human donor with melanoma.

The table lists this clone with a count of one. The chain recombines TRBV7-6 with TRBJ2-1, with TRBD2 matching 12 bases. Germline V gives CDR1 SGHVS, CDR2 FNYEAQ. With V trimmed by 3 bases and J by 9 bases, 12 bases remained unmatched. The length of the CDR3 is 17 residues. CDR3 bases: TGTGCCAGCAGCTTTTCTAGCGGGAGGGCCCGGTCGGTTGAGCAGTTCTTC. It encodes CASSFSSGRARSVEQFF.

Notes on this clone: The germline gene is not matched at one end of the junction; a read error may be the cause. This chain joins TRBV18 and TRBJ2-7; D call uncertain. The germline gives CDR1 KGHSH, CDR2 LQKENI. The CDR3 covers 14 residues. CDR3 DNA sequence: TGTGCCAGCCCACCACAAGACACTCCTGGCGAGCAGTACTTC. Its translation: CASPPQDTPGEQYF.

V usage is TRBV18 and J usage is TRBJ1-3; D remains ambiguous. Germline V gives CDR1 KGHSH, CDR2 LQKENI. Trimming cost V 2 bases and J 4 bases, with 9 bases left between them. The CDR3 runs to 14 residues. For the CDR3, the DNA is TGTGCCAGCTCACCAGGTCATCGGGGAAACACCATATATTTT. Its translation is CASSPGHRGNTIYF.

This clone has more than one count but fewer than ten. This chain connects TRBV28 to TRBJ2-7; D is unresolved. There are 14 residues in the CDR3. V was pared by 2 bases and J by 6 bases, with 14 bases between. Germline values: CDR1 MDHEN, CDR2 SYDVKM. In nucleotides, the CDR3 is TGTGCCAGCAGTTTAGGCAGTTCCATCCTCGAGCAGTACTTC. Translation gives CASSLGSSILEQYF.

The genes are TRBV4-1 and TRBJ2-3; no clear D. The germline CDR1 and CDR2 sequences are MGHRA and YSYEKL. The CDR3 consists of 13 residues. Between the trimmed V and J ends, which lost 4 bases and 5 bases, there was a span of 10 bases. CDR3: CASSLPSLDTQYF. In DNA, the CDR3 is TGCGCCAGCAGCCTCCCCTCCCTAGATACGCAGTATTTT.

This clone was found a few times. This chain uses TRBV6-6 with TRBJ1-4; unclear D gene. With 6 bases removed from V and 0 bases from J, the gap between germline ends came to 11 bases. The germline V gene has CDR1 MNHNY and CDR2 SVGAGI (reference sequence). The CDR3 covers 15 residues. CDR3 nucleotide sequence: TGTGCCAGCAGATTAGGAGTAGCAACTAATGAAAAACTGTTTTTT. Its protein product is CASRLGVATNEKLFF.

The chain employs TRBV19 and TRBJ1-5; possibly TRBD1 for D (6 bases). This CDR3 has 17 residues. V shed 1 base and J shed 2 bases, with 15 bases lying between them. CDR1 and CDR2 from the germline V gene are LNHDA and SQIVND (reference sequence). CDR3 nucleotides: TGTGCCAGTAGTATAGGGAGGGGGGGAATTGGCAATCAGCCCCAGCATTTT. Encoded protein: CASSIGRGGIGNQPQHF.

V usage is TRBV25-1 and J usage is TRBJ1-1; D possibly corresponds to TRBD1 (5 bases). The CDR3 is made up of 13 amino acids. Trimming shortened V by 6 bases and J by 2 bases, and 10 bases separated the two germline ends. Germline assignment: CDR1 MGHDK and CDR2 SYGVNS. The CDR3 DNA reads TGTGCCAGCAGCCCTACAGGCAACACTGAAGCTTTCTTT. Residues: CASSPTGNTEAFF.

The chain couples TRBV10-3 to TRBJ1-5; D gene uncertain. The germline gives CDR1 ENHRY, CDR2 SYGVKD. This CDR3 is built from 15 residues. V gave up 2 bases and J gave up 0 bases, with 8 bases separating them. The CDR3 region is CAISESRNSNQPQHF. The CDR3 DNA follows: TGTGCCATCAGTGAGAGCCGGAATAGCAATCAGCCCCAGCATTTT.

This clone was seen a few times. The V and J genes are TRBV5-1 and TRBJ1-2; D perhaps matches TRBD1 (6 bases). Germline CDR1 SGHRS, CDR2 YFSETQ. The germline V and J ends were trimmed by 4 bases and 8 bases, with 15 bases remaining between them. The CDR3 consists of 13 residues. CDR3 coding DNA: TGCGCCAGCAGCCCTACTCAGGGGAAAGGCTACACCTTC. Its protein is CASSPTQGKGYTF.

This sequence joins TRBV7-2 and TRBJ2-5; 8 positions agree with TRBD2. V lost 4 bases and J lost 1; bases outside the gene matches: 8. Looked up from germline, CDR1 is SGHTA and CDR2 is FQGNSA. CDR3 size: 16 residues. CDR3 region: CASSSYRGGTQETQYF. DNA of the CDR3: TGTGCCAGCAGCTCCTACCGGGGGGGAACCCAAGAGACCCAGTACTTC.